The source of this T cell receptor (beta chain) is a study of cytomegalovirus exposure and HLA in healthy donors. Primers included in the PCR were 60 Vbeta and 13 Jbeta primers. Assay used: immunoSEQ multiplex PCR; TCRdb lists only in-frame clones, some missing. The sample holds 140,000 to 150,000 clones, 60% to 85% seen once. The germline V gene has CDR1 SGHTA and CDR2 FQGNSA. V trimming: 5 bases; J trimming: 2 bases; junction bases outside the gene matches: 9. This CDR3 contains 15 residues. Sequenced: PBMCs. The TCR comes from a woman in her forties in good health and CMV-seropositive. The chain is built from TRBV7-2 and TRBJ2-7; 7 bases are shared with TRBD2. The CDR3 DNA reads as TGTGCCAGCAGCCCCGTAGCGGCGGGGGCCTACGAGCAGTACTTC. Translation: CASSPVAAGAYEQYF.